The 23 T cell receptor beta chains given below trace back to one sample, sequenced in a study of control samples from healthy donors and cancer patients (TCRdb year 2020). Libraries were built with the immunoSEQ multiplex PCR assay. TCRdb holds this immuneACCESS table with in-frame rearrangements only. Some clones are missing; in checked studies, unresolved V genes explain under half, and the rest has no known cause. The sample table shows about 170,000 clones, and roughly 94% are seen once. The ten biggest clones cover around 1.3% of the sample. The material sequenced was blood. All receptors come from a woman between 18 and 29 years old in good health.

The V gene is TRBV5-1, the J gene TRBJ1-2; D is uncertain. The CDR3 spans 15 residues. Trimming removed 4 bases at V and 4 bases at J, with 17 bases between. CDR1 is SGHRS, CDR2 YFSETQ, per germline. The DNA of the CDR3 is TGCGCCAGCAGCCCAGAAGGTCGGACGCGCTATGGCTACACCTTC. Protein product: CASSPEGRTRYGYTF.

The genes are TRBV5-4 and TRBJ2-1; TRBD1 agrees at 7 bases. CDR1 SGHNT and CDR2 YYREEE come from the germline V gene (reference sequence). V shed 1 base and J 1 base; nucleotides not matched to a gene: 2. The CDR3 is 15 amino acids. The CDR3 reads CASSLNRGSYNEQFF. DNA for the CDR3: TGTGCCAGCAGCTTGAACAGGGGATCCTACAATGAGCAGTTCTTC.

Comments on this clone: The same CDR3 can be traced to other DNA sequences in this sample. This rearrangement joins TRBV10-3 to TRBJ1-1; 9 positions match TRBD1. V trimming: 2 bases; J trimming: 5 bases; junction bases outside the gene matches: 6. Germline CDR1 and CDR2: ENHRY and SYGVKD. CDR3 length equals 15 residues. Written as DNA, the CDR3 is TGTGCCATCAGTGAGGGACAGGGGAGGGGGACTGAAGCTTTCTTT. This encodes CAISEGQGRGTEAFF.

Here the CDR3 DNA reads TGTGCCAGCAGTTACCCCCCGGGCAGGCCTTCCTTCTCCTACGAGCAGTACTTC. Amino acids: CASSYPPGRPSFSYEQYF. The rearrangement links TRBV6-2 or TRBV6-3 to TRBJ2-7; D ambiguous. Per germline, CDR1 MNHEY and CDR2 SVGEGT. V lost 2 bases and J lost 0, with 20 bases in between. The CDR3 has 18 residues.

The chain couples TRBV2 to TRBJ2-7; possibly TRBD1 or TRBD2 for D (6 bases each). Trimming shortened V by 4 bases and J by 6 bases, and 16 bases separated the two germline ends. Germline CDR1 is SNHLY and CDR2 is FYNNEI. CDR3 length: 14 amino acids. The CDR3, as DNA: TGTGCCAGCAGTGGGGGGGCTTCCCGGGTCGAGCAGTACTTC. Translation gives CASSGGASRVEQYF.

The chain is built from TRBV18 and TRBJ2-3; unclear D gene. Germline V gives CDR1 KGHSH, CDR2 LQKENI. V lost 6 bases, J lost 7 bases, and 14 bases lay in between. CDR3 size: 13 residues. The CDR3 is CASSRPEVNTQYF. In DNA form, the CDR3 reads TGTGCCAGCTCGCGCCCAGAGGTGAATACGCAGTATTTT.

The chain uses TRBV19 and TRBJ2-1, with 10 bases fitting TRBD2. V trimming: 4 bases; J trimming: 6 bases; junction bases outside the gene matches: 3. The CDR3 covers 14 residues. Germline-derived CDR1 and CDR2 are LNHDA and SQIVND (reference sequence). Here the CDR3 DNA reads TGTGCCAGTAGTAAAACTAGCGGGGTCAATGAGCAGTTCTTC. Translation: CASSKTSGVNEQFF.

Only one count was recorded for this clone. This chain links TRBV12-2 with TRBJ2-1; no DNA check was done on the table's D call, TRBD2. TRBV12-2 is a known pseudogene. The CDR3 has 19 residues. CDR3 coding DNA: TGTGCAAGTCGCTTACGTGGGACTAGCGGGGGGTCCTCCTACAATGAGCAGTTCTTC. Translated: CASRLRGTSGGSSYNEQFF.

The chain carries TRBV3-1 (or the pseudogene TRBV3-2) and TRBJ2-1; D might be TRBD1 or TRBD2, each matching 6 bases. V was cut by 1 base and J by 2 bases, with 12 bases left in between. From germline, CDR1 is LGHDT and CDR2 YNNKEL (reference sequence). The CDR3 covers 16 residues. CDR3 DNA: TGTGCCAGCAGCCAAGTTTTAGGGGGGCCCTACAATGAGCAGTTCTTC. It specifies CASSQVLGGPYNEQFF.

V and J are TRBV14 and TRBJ1-2; possible D gene TRBD1, 6 bases. The CDR3 sequence is 14 residues long. The germline gives CDR1 SGHDN, CDR2 FVKESK. V was pared by 0 bases and J by 4 bases, with 9 bases between. CDR3 coding DNA: TGTGCCAGCAGCCAAGATATAGGGGGCTATGGCTACACCTTC. It translates to CASSQDIGGYGYTF.

V and J are TRBV13 and TRBJ1-3; D gene uncertain. Between the trimmed V and J ends, which lost 0 bases and 5 bases, there was a span of 8 bases. This CDR3 is built from 14 residues. CDR1 is PRHDT, CDR2 FYEKMQ, per germline (reference sequence). The CDR3 is CASSLGSLRNTIYF. CDR3 in DNA: TGTGCCAGCAGCTTAGGGTCCTTACGAAACACCATATATTTT.

The chain uses TRBV7-9 and TRBJ1-1, with D unresolved. Germline V gene lookup returns CDR1 SEHNR and CDR2 FQNEAQ (reference sequence). Between the trimmed V and J ends, which lost 5 bases and 2 bases, there was a span of 9 bases. The CDR3 is 13 residues long. The CDR3 DNA is TGTGCCAGCAGCCTTAAGAGTAACACTGAAGCTTTCTTT. It specifies CASSLKSNTEAFF.

This clone has just a few counts. The V call is TRBV7-9, the J call TRBJ2-7, with D possibly TRBD2 on 6 matching bases. With 1 base removed from V and 0 bases from J, the gap between germline ends came to 7 bases. This CDR3 is built from 14 residues. CDR1 is SEHNR, CDR2 FQNEAQ, per germline (reference sequence). CDR3 loop: CASSLVGGSYEQYF. In DNA form, the CDR3 reads TGTGCCAGCAGCTTAGTCGGGGGCTCCTACGAGCAGTACTTC.

The chain recombines TRBV12-3 or TRBV12-4 with TRBJ2-3, with 7 positions matching TRBD1. The ends lost 6 bases at V and 2 bases at J; junction bases unmatched: 2. The CDR3 is 13 residues long. The CDR3 coding sequence is TGTGCCAGCAGGGGACAGAACACAGATACGCAGTATTTT. This gives the protein CASRGQNTDTQYF.

The chain couples TRBV12-3 or TRBV12-4 to TRBJ1-1; unclear D gene. CDR3 length: 10 amino acids. V was shortened by 8 bases and J by 8 bases, with 9 bases between the two germline ends. The CDR3 is CASQLGEAFF. The CDR3 nucleotides read TGTGCCAGCCAATTAGGGGAAGCTTTCTTT.

V and J are TRBV6-2 or TRBV6-3 and TRBJ1-2; TRBD1 matches at 9 bases. Per the germline V gene, CDR1 is MNHEY and CDR2 is SVGEGT. V was clipped by 2 bases and J by 6 bases; unmatched bases: 4. CDR3 length: 14 amino acids. The CDR3 loop reads CASSYRTGADGYTF. CDR3 nucleotide sequence: TGTGCCAGCAGTTACCGGACAGGGGCCGATGGCTACACCTTC.

This clone came up once. The CDR3 protein is CASSLLDRGGEQYF. CDR3 DNA sequence: TGTGCCAGCAGTTTATTGGACAGGGGGGGCGAGCAGTACTTC. The V call is TRBV28, the J call TRBJ2-7; 10 bases are a match to TRBD1. This CDR3 comprises 14 residues. The junction had 3 bases not matched to a gene; V was cut back by 1 base and J by 6 bases. Looked up from germline, CDR1 is MDHEN and CDR2 is SYDVKM.

The V and J genes are TRBV10-3 and TRBJ2-3, with D perhaps matching TRBD2 (6 bases). In germline, CDR1 is ENHRY, CDR2 SYGVKD. The V and J ends lost 10 bases and 3 bases respectively, with 17 bases between them. This CDR3 spans 14 amino acids. CDR3: CASRSLGGTDTQYF. For the CDR3, the DNA is TGTGCCAGCAGGAGCCTCGGGGGAACAGATACGCAGTATTTT.

The chain has TRBV2 and TRBJ1-1; the D gene is possibly TRBD1 (5 bases). V was clipped by 2 bases and J by 3 bases, with 19 bases between them. The CDR3 runs to 17 residues. The germline CDR1 and CDR2 sequences are SNHLY and FYNNEI. In DNA, the CDR3 is TGTGCCAGCAGTGAATTCCCCCCCAGAAAGGGGCACACTGAAGCTTTCTTT. Translation: CASSEFPPRKGHTEAFF.

The chain joins TRBV7-9 to TRBJ1-4; weak D call: TRBD1 (5 bases). Deletions cut 4 bases from V and 7 bases from J, with 10 bases between. The CDR3 runs to 13 residues. Germline lookup yields CDR1 SEHNR and CDR2 FQNEAQ (reference sequence). The CDR3 bases are TGTGCCAGCAGCTATAAGGGGCGTGAAAAACTGTTTTTT. Translating it yields CASSYKGREKLFF.

The CDR3 DNA reads as TGTGCCATCAGCTTCTCCGATCCGGGACAGCGAAATTCACCCCTCCACTTT. It encodes CAISFSDPGQRNSPLHF. V gene TRBV10-3 combines with J gene TRBJ1-6; TRBD1 aligns across 7 bases. The V and J ends lost 6 bases and 7 bases, in that order; junction bases with no gene match: 15. This CDR3 has 17 residues. Germline V gene sequence: CDR1 ENHRY, CDR2 SYGVKD.

CDR3 DNA: TGCGCCAGCAGCGCGGGACTTAACACCGGGGAGCTGTTTTTT. It translates to CASSAGLNTGELFF. V and J are TRBV10-1 and TRBJ2-2, with D tentatively TRBD2 (6 bases). CDR3 size: 14 residues. The V gene lost 6 bases and the J gene lost 2 bases, with 10 bases spanning the gap. The germline gives CDR1 WNHNN, CDR2 SYGVQD (reference sequence).

The chain combines TRBV27 with TRBJ1-2, with 9 bases matching TRBD1. The CDR3 sequence is 17 residues long. V dropped 4 bases and J dropped 4; count of bases not matched to a gene: 13. CDR1 MNHEY and CDR2 SMNVEV come from the germline V gene (reference sequence). CDR3 sequence reads: CASSSFFAQGASYGYTF. CDR3 DNA sequence: TGTGCCAGCAGTTCCTTCTTTGCACAGGGGGCGAGCTATGGCTACACCTTC.